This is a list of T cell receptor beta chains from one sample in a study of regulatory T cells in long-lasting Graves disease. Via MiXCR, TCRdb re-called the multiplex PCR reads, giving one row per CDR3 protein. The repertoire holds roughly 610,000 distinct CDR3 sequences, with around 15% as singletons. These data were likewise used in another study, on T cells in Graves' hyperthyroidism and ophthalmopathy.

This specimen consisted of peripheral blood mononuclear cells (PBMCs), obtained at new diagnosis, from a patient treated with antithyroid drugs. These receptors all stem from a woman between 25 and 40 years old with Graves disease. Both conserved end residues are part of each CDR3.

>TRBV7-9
CASSLIGEGYGYTF
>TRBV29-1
CSVEVRDRVPNEQFF
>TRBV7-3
CASSSGQGAWETQYF
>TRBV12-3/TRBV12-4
CASSLASPTEQYF
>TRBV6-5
CASSYSGFSSYEQYF
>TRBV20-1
CSARDLGPPLHF
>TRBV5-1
CASSLFTSGSSYEQYF
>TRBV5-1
CASSQVSGAYGYTF
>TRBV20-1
CSAEVRDSLLETQYF
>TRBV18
CASSLTGGHEQYF
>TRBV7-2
CASSLAVTVVEAFF
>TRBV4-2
CASSQEPGPHQPQHF
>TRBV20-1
CSARDGGGNQPQHF
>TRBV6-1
CASGTSGAFF
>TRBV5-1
CASSFIAGGMDIQYF
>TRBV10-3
CATGPPGTDTQYF
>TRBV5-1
CASGPGTGGSYEQYF
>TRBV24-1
CATSDRNNFETEAFF
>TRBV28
CASSPGTGGTYEQFF
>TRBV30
CAWNRGFTEAFF
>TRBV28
CASSWETQYF
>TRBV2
CASRGGQAVNSPLHF
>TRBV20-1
CSATGNSGNTIYF
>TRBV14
CASSRDRVRDTQYF
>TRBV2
CASSSTYLTAYEQYF
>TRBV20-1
CSAIRGGRNTEAFF
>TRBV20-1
CSAPLAGNTNIQYF
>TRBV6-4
CVSSPTARNQPQHF
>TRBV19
CASSIPGRLQPQHF
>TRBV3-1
CASSSRGYGYTF
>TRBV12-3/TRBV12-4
CASTRSGKEGVTQYF
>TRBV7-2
CASSLPRTGGYEQYF
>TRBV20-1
CSARDPSGSSYNEQFF
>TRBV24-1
CATSGSGSRTYEQYF
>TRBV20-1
CGYPKGGSEQFF
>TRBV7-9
CASSRYTSGGNEQFF
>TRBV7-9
CASTSGLASDEQFF
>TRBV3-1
CASSQDSGGYGYTF
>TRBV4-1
CASRAGGGGTDTQYF
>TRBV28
CASSFLRGHEQYF
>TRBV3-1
CASSQVRYTDTQYF
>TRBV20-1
CSARGTTRHEQFF
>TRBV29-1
CSEQTVNTEAFF
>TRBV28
CASSFAAMGQYF
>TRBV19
CASSIPTRASYSGANVLTF
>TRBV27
CASSPSRLRYEQYF
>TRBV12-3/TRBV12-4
CASGPGQGAAYNEQFF
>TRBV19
CASRRQTTNEKLFF
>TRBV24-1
CATSARVGEKLFF
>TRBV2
CASSEGRMNTEAFF
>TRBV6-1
CASSTGASEAFF
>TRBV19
CASSIDFREGGPFF
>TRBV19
CASSGPERTGELFF
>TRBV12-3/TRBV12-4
CASTRRGEETQYF
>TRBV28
CASSFGGSQETQYF
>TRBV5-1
CASSLGHTNTGELFF